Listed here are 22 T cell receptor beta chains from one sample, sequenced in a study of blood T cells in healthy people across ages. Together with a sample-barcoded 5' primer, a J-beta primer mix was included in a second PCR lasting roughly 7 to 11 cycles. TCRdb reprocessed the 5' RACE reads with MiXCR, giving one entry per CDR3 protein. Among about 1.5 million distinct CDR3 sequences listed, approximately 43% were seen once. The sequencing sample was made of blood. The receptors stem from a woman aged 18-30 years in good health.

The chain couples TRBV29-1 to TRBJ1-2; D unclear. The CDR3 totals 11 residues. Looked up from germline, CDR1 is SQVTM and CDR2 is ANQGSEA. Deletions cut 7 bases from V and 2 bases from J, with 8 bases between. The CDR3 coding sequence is TGCAGCGGTGCCAGGAACTATGGCTACACCTTC. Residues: CSGARNYGYTF.

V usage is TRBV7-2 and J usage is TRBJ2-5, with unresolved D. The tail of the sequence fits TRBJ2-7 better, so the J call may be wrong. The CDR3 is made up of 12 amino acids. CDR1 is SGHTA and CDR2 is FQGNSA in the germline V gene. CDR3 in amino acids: CASRYQNDEQYF. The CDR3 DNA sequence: TGTGCCAGCAGGTACCAGAACGACGAGCAGTACTTC.

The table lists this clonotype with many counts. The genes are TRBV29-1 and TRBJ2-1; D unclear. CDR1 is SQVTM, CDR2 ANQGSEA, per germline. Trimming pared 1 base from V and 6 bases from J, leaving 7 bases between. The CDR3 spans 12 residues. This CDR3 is CSVEVPANEQFF. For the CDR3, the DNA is TGCAGCGTTGAAGTTCCCGCCAATGAGCAGTTCTTC.

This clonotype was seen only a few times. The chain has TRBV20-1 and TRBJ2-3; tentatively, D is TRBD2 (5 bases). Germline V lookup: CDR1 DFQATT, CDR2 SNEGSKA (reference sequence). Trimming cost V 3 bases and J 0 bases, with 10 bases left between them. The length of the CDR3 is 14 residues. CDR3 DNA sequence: TGCAGTGCTAGGAGGGCAACTAGCACAGATACGCAGTATTTT. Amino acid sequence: CSARRATSTDTQYF.

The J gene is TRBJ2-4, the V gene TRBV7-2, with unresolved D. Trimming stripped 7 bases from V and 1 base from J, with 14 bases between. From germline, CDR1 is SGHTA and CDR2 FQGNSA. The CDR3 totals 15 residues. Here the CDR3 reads CASTPGGAAKNIQYF. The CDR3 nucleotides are TGTGCCAGCACCCCCGGTGGAGCGGCCAAAAACATTCAGTACTTC.

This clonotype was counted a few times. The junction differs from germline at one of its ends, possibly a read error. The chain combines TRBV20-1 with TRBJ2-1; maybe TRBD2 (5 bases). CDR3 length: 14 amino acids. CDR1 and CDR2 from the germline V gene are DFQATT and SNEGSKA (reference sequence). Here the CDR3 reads CSASRGLLPYEQFF. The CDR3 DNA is TGTAGTGCTAGCCGCGGGCTCTTACCCTATGAGCAGTTCTTC.

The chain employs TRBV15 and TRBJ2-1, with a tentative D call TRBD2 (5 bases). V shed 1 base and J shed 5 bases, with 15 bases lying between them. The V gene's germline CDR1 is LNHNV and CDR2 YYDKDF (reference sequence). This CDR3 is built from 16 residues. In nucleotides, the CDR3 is TGTGCCACCAGCAGAGTTTGGGGTAGCGTCGACAATGAGCAGTTCTTC. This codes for CATSRVWGSVDNEQFF.

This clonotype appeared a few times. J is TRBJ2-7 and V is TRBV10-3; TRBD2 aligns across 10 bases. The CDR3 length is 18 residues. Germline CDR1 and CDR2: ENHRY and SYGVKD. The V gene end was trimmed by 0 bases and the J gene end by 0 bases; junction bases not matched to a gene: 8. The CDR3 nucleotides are TGTGCCATCAGTGAGTCGAAAGGACTAGCGGACGGCTCCTACGAGCAGTACTTC. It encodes CAISESKGLADGSYEQYF.

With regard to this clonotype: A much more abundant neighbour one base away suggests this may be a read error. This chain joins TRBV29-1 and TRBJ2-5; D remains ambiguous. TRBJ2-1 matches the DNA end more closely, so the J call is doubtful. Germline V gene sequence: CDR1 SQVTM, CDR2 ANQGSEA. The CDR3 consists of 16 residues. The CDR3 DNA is TGCAGCGTTGCCTTTATGGTAGCCAGAGGAGAAGAGACCCAGTTCTTC. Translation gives CSVAFMVARGEETQFF.

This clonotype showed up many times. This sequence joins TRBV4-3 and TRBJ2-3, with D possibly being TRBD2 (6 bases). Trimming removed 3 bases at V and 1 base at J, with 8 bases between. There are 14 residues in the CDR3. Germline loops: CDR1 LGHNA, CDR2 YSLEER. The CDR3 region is CASSQRGGTDTQYF. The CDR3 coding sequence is TGCGCCAGCAGCCAGCGGGGAGGCACAGATACGCAGTATTTT.

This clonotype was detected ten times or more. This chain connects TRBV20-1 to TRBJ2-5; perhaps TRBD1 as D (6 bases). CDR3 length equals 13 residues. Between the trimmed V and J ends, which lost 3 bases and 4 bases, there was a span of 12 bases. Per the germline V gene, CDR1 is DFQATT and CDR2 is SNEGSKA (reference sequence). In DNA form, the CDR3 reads TGCAGTGCTAGTCTCTTAGGGGGAGAGACCCAGTACTTC. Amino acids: CSASLLGGETQYF.

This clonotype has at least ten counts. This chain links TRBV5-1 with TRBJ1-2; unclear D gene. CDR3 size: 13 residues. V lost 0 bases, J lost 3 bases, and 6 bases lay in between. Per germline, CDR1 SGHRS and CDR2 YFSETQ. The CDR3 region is CASSLDGDYGYTF. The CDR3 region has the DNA TGCGCCAGCAGCTTGGACGGGGACTATGGCTACACCTTC.

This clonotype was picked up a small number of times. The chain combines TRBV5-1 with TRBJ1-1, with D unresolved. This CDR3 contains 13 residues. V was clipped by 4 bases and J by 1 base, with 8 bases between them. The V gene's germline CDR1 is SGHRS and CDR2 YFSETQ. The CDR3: CASSVSANTEAFF. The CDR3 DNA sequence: TGCGCCAGCAGCGTGTCTGCGAACACTGAAGCTTTCTTT.

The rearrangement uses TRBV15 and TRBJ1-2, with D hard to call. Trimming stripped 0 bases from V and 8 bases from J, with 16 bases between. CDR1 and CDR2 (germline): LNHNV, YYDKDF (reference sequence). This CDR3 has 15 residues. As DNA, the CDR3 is TGTGCCACCAGCAGAGATATGGCGGAGATCGTGGGCTACACCTTC. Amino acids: CATSRDMAEIVGYTF.

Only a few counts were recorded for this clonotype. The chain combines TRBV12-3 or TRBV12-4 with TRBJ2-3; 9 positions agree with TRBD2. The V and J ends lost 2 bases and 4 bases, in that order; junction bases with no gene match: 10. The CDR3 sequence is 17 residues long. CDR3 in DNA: TGTGCCAGCAGTTTACTGGGCCCTAGCGGGACCGCAGATACGCAGTATTTT. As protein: CASSLLGPSGTADTQYF.

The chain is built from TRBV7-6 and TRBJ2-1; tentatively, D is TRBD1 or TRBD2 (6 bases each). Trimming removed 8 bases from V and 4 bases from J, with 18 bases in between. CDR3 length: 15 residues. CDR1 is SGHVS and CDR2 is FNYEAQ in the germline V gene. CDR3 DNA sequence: TGTGCCAGCGCGCTTGGGGGGCCTTTGTACAATGAGCAGTTCTTC. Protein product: CASALGGPLYNEQFF.

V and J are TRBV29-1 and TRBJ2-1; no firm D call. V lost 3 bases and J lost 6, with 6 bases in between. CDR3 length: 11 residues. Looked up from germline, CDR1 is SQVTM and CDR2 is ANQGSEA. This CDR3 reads CSVEPANEQFF. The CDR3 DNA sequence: TGCAGCGTTGAGCCAGCCAATGAGCAGTTCTTC.

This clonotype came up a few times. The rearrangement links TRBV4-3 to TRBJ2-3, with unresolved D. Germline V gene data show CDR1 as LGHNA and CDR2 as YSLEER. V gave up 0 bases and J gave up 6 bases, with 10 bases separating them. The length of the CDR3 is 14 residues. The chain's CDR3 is CASSQDPGSDTQYF. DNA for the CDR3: TGCGCCAGCAGCCAAGATCCCGGGTCGGATACGCAGTATTTT.

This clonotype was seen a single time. The CDR3 DNA reads TGTGCCAGCAGACTAGGTCAATGGGACAATGAGCAGTTCTTC. It translates to CASRLGQWDNEQFF. The chain links TRBV6-2 or TRBV6-3 to TRBJ2-1; a weak D match, TRBD2 (5 bases). The V and J ends lost 6 bases and 5 bases respectively, with 14 bases between them. The CDR3 spans 14 residues. CDR1 MNHEY and CDR2 SVGEGT come from the germline V gene.

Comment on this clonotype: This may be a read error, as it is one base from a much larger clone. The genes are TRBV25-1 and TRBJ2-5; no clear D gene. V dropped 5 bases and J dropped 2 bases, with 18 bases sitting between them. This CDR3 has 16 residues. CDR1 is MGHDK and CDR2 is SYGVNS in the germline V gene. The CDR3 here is CASSISLLHEQETQYF. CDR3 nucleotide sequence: TGTGCCAGCAGTATATCCCTCCTACACGAACAAGAGACCCAGTACTTC.

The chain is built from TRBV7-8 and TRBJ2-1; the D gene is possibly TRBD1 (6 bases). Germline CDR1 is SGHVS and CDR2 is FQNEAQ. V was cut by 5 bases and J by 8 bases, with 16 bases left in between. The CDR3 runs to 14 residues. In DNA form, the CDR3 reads TGTGCCAGCAGCCCAACCTCAGGGGTAGATGAGCAGTTCTTC. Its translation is CASSPTSGVDEQFF. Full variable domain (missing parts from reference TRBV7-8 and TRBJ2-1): GAGVSQSPRYKVAKRGQDVALRCDPISGHVSLFWYQQALGQGPEFLTYFQNEAQLDKSGLPSDRFFAERPEGSVSTLKIQRTQQEDSAVYLCASSPTSGVDEQFFGPGTRLTVL.

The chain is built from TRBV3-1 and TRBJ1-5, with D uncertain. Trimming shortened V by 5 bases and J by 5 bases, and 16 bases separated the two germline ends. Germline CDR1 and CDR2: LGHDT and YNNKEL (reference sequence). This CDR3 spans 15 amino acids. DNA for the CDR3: TGTGCCAGCAGCTCCTCGGGGTTAAGCGATCAGCCCCAGCATTTT. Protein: CASSSSGLSDQPQHF.